Listed below are T cell receptor beta chains from one sample, sequenced in a study of CD8+ T cells in alopecia areata. TCRdb's table, derived via immunoSEQ multiplex PCR, lists solely in-frame clones and lacks some. The sample lists around 120,000 clones, 61% seen once, with around 6% in the top ten. The sample consisted of CD4+ T cells sorted from blood, taken at week 4, from a patient treated with tofacitinib. All receptors derive from a human donor with alopecia areata. Both conserved end residues are part of each CDR3. Fields, in order: J gene, V gene, clone size, D gene, CDR3 DNA, CDR3 protein. D genes are given only for firm matches. Expanded clones get a size class; other rows say once, few or many, or leave the size out.

j_gene: TRBJ2-1
v_gene: TRBV11-2
abundance: .
d_gene: .
CDR3nt: TGTGCCAGCAGCCCAAGGAGAGACAATGAGCAGTTCTTC
CDR3aa: CASSPRRDNEQFF

j_gene: TRBJ2-5
v_gene: TRBV5-1
abundance: few
d_gene: TRBD1
CDR3nt: TGCGCCAGCAGCACCGGGACAGAGCAAGAGACCCAGTACTTC
CDR3aa: CASSTGTEQETQYF

j_gene: TRBJ2-1
v_gene: TRBV5-6
abundance: .
d_gene: .
CDR3nt: TGTGCCAGCAGCTTGGAAGGGGGGTACAATGAGCAGTTCTTC
CDR3aa: CASSLEGGYNEQFF

j_gene: TRBJ2-7
v_gene: TRBV2
abundance: .
d_gene: .
CDR3nt: TGTGCCAGCGTTGGAGGTCGTGTGGGGCAGTACTTC
CDR3aa: CASVGGRVGQYF

j_gene: TRBJ2-3
v_gene: TRBV29-1
abundance: .
d_gene: TRBD1
CDR3nt: TGCAGCGTTTCAGGGGGCCGGACGTCCCACACAGATACGCAGTATTTT
CDR3aa: CSVSGGRTSHTDTQYF

j_gene: TRBJ2-3
v_gene: TRBV10-3
abundance: .
d_gene: TRBD2
CDR3nt: TGTGCCAGCAGTTCGCTAGCGGGAAGTCGGTGTACGCAGTATTTT
CDR3aa: CASSSLAGSRCTQYF

j_gene: TRBJ2-2
v_gene: TRBV19
abundance: .
d_gene: .
CDR3nt: TGTGCCAGTAGTACGCCGAGCATTAGTGTCACCGGGGAGCTGTTTTTT
CDR3aa: CASSTPSISVTGELFF

j_gene: TRBJ2-7
v_gene: TRBV29-1
abundance: .
d_gene: .
CDR3nt: TGCAGCGTTGTTGTGACTACGTCCTACGAGCAGTACTTC
CDR3aa: CSVVVTTSYEQYF

j_gene: TRBJ2-1
v_gene: TRBV29-1
abundance: .
d_gene: .
CDR3nt: TGCAGCGTTGCGGCTATGGATGAGCAGTTCTTC
CDR3aa: CSVAAMDEQFF

j_gene: TRBJ2-7
v_gene: TRBV7-2
abundance: .
d_gene: TRBD1
CDR3nt: TGTGCCAGCAGCCGCGGACAGGGTCGCTACGAGCAGTACTTC
CDR3aa: CASSRGQGRYEQYF

j_gene: TRBJ2-7
v_gene: TRBV27
abundance: .
d_gene: .
CDR3nt: TGTGCCAGCAGTTTATATACAGACTACGAGCAGTACTTC
CDR3aa: CASSLYTDYEQYF

j_gene: TRBJ2-3
v_gene: TRBV18
abundance: .
d_gene: .
CDR3nt: TGTGCCAGCTCACCGGAGGTCACAGATACGCAGTATTTT
CDR3aa: CASSPEVTDTQYF

j_gene: TRBJ2-7
v_gene: TRBV9
abundance: few
d_gene: .
CDR3nt: TGTGCCAGCAGCGTAGGGAGGGCCTCCTACGAGCAGTACTTC
CDR3aa: CASSVGRASYEQYF

j_gene: TRBJ2-1
v_gene: TRBV2
abundance: .
d_gene: TRBD1
CDR3nt: TGTGCCAGCATGCCGGACAGGGGGAACAATGAGCAGTTCTTC
CDR3aa: CASMPDRGNNEQFF

j_gene: TRBJ2-2
v_gene: TRBV7-2
abundance: .
d_gene: TRBD1
CDR3nt: TGTGCCAGCAGCTCACAGGGGTACACCGGGGAGCTGTTTTTT
CDR3aa: CASSSQGYTGELFF

j_gene: TRBJ1-2
v_gene: TRBV7-2
abundance: .
d_gene: .
CDR3nt: TGTGCCAGCAGCGAAACACAGCCAGGCTACACCTTC
CDR3aa: CASSETQPGYTF

j_gene: TRBJ2-5
v_gene: TRBV29-1
abundance: .
d_gene: .
CDR3nt: TGCAGCGTTGAAGCTGACAGGATTCAAGAGACCCAGTACTTC
CDR3aa: CSVEADRIQETQYF

j_gene: TRBJ1-5
v_gene: TRBV19
abundance: .
d_gene: .
CDR3nt: TGTGCCAGTAGTATGAACAGGGATCAGCCCCAGCATTTT
CDR3aa: CASSMNRDQPQHF

j_gene: TRBJ2-4
v_gene: TRBV6-5
abundance: .
d_gene: .
CDR3nt: TGTGCCAGCACCTCCGCCGAGCGGGACATTCAGTACTTC
CDR3aa: CASTSAERDIQYF

j_gene: TRBJ2-7
v_gene: TRBV4-3
abundance: .
d_gene: .
CDR3nt: TGCGCCAGCAGCCAAGATATTAGGCCGCTTGGGGACGGCGAGCAGTACTTC
CDR3aa: CASSQDIRPLGDGEQYF

j_gene: TRBJ2-6
v_gene: TRBV27
abundance: few
d_gene: .
CDR3nt: TGTGCCAGCAGTTTAGCCGGGGCCAACGTCCTGACTTTC
CDR3aa: CASSLAGANVLTF

j_gene: TRBJ2-7
v_gene: TRBV29-1
abundance: .
d_gene: .
CDR3nt: TGCAGCGGGGGGGCGGGTAGCTACGAGCAGTACTTC
CDR3aa: CSGGAGSYEQYF

j_gene: TRBJ2-1
v_gene: TRBV7-3
abundance: few
d_gene: TRBD1
CDR3nt: TGTGCCAGCAGCTTAATCACAGGGGGTTCCAATGAGCAGTTCTTC
CDR3aa: CASSLITGGSNEQFF

j_gene: TRBJ1-2
v_gene: TRBV25-1
abundance: .
d_gene: .
CDR3nt: TGTGCCAGCAGTGAACAGGTTTATGGCTACACCTTC
CDR3aa: CASSEQVYGYTF

j_gene: TRBJ1-1
v_gene: TRBV30
abundance: .
d_gene: .
CDR3nt: TGTGCCGGCGGCCGGAACACTGAAGCTTTCTTT
CDR3aa: CAGGRNTEAFF

j_gene: TRBJ1-2
v_gene: TRBV5-4
abundance: .
d_gene: TRBD1
CDR3nt: TGTGCCAGCAGCTTGTTATCCACCAGGGGGTCTGGCTACACCTTC
CDR3aa: CASSLLSTRGSGYTF

j_gene: TRBJ2-5
v_gene: TRBV2
abundance: few
d_gene: .
CDR3nt: TGTGCCAGCAGTGAAGCGCTTCGGCCTACGGGGACCCAGTACTTC
CDR3aa: CASSEALRPTGTQYF

j_gene: TRBJ1-6
v_gene: TRBV9
abundance: few
d_gene: TRBD1
CDR3nt: TGTGCCAGCAGCCCCCGGGACAGGGAGTGGTCACCCCTCCACTTT
CDR3aa: CASSPRDREWSPLHF

j_gene: TRBJ2-5
v_gene: TRBV7-9
abundance: .
d_gene: .
CDR3nt: TGTGCCAGCAGCCGACGGGGACAAGAGACCCAGTACTTC
CDR3aa: CASSRRGQETQYF

j_gene: TRBJ1-3
v_gene: TRBV5-4
abundance: .
d_gene: .
CDR3nt: TGTGCCAGCAGCTTGGTCCCGTCTGGAAACACCATATATTTT
CDR3aa: CASSLVPSGNTIYF